The entry below describes one T cell receptor (beta chain). These data come from a study of blood T cell repertoires in COVID-19. V lost 6 bases and J 7 bases, leaving 16 bases between the germline ends. Germline V gives CDR1 MNHEY, CDR2 SMNVEV (reference sequence). The CDR3 runs to 15 residues. The data were produced by immunoSEQ multiplex PCR, yet TCRdb's version contains in-frame clones alone and is incomplete. The table shows about 200,000 clones, with about 86% occurring only once. This TCR was recovered from a man aged 35-49 years who had recovered from COVID-19. Sequencing was done on a sample of PBMCs or T cells enriched from blood (not recorded which). The rearrangement joins TRBV27 to TRBJ1-6; no definite D call. The CDR3 sequence: CASSSPVAGNSPLHF. The CDR3 nucleotides are TGTGCCAGCAGCTCTCCCGTGGCAGGAAATTCACCCCTCCACTTT.